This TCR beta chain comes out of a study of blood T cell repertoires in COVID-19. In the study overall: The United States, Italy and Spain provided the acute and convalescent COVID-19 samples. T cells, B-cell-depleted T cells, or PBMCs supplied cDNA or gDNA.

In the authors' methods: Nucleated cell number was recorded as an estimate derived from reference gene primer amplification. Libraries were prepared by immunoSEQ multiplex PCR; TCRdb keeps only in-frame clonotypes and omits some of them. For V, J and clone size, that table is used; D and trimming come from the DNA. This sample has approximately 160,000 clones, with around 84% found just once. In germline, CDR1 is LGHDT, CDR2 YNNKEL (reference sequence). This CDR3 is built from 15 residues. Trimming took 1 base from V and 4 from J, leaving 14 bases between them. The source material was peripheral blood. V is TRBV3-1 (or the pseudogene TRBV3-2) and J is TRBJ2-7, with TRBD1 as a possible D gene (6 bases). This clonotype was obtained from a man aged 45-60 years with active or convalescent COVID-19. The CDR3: CASSQGVTGSYEQYF. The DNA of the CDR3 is TGTGCCAGCAGCCAAGGAGTGACAGGATCTTACGAGCAGTACTTC.